These 19 T cell receptor beta chains came from one sample sequenced in a study of blood T cell repertoires in COVID-19. Only in-frame clones appear in the TCRdb table, and some are missing; sequencing was by immunoSEQ multiplex PCR. Here the sample spans some 33,000 clones, around 83% being singletons. The sequenced material came from peripheral blood. These receptors all come from a human donor in a cohort sampled during active COVID-19.

This clone was found once. The DNA of the CDR3 is TGTGCCAGCAGCTTATCCGCCGGGACTAACCTTTACGAGCAGTACTTC. Protein sequence: CASSLSAGTNLYEQYF. The rearrangement links TRBV11-2 to TRBJ2-7; TRBD2 aligns across 7 bases. With V trimmed by 2 bases and J by 4 bases, 11 bases remained unmatched. CDR1 is SGHAT, CDR2 FQNNGV, per germline. The CDR3 spans 16 residues.

The V call is TRBV11-2, the J call TRBJ1-2, with D perhaps TRBD1 (5 bases). V shed 4 bases and J shed 4 bases, with 19 bases lying between them. Germline values: CDR1 SGHAT, CDR2 FQNNGV. The CDR3 runs 16 residues. The CDR3 sequence: CASSSSGTVISYGYTF. The CDR3 region has the DNA TGTGCCAGCAGCTCATCGGGGACTGTTATTTCCTATGGCTACACCTTC.

The rearrangement uses TRBV7-2 and TRBJ2-6, with D perhaps TRBD2 (6 bases). Between the trimmed V and J ends, which lost 5 bases and 4 bases, there was a span of 12 bases. This CDR3 is 15 amino acids long. From germline, CDR1 is SGHTA and CDR2 FQGNSA. CDR3 region: CASSLTRGGANVLTF. The CDR3 DNA reads TGTGCCAGCAGCCTCACCCGGGGGGGGGCCAACGTCCTGACTTTC. Full variable domain (outside the CDR3, taken from reference TRBV7-2 and TRBJ2-6): GAGVSQSPSNKVTEKGKDVELRCDPISGHTALYWYRQSLGQGLEFLIYFQGNSAPDKSGLPSDRFSAERTGGSVSTLTIQRTQQEDSAVYLCASSLTRGGANVLTFGAGSRLTVL.

This sequence joins TRBV13 and TRBJ1-3; tentative D call: TRBD1 (5 bases). From germline, CDR1 is PRHDT and CDR2 FYEKMQ (reference sequence). Trimming removed 1 base from V and 11 bases from J, with 15 bases in between. The CDR3 spans 14 residues. The chain's CDR3 is CASSLEKTDLPIYF. The CDR3 region has the DNA TGTGCCAGCAGCTTAGAGAAGACAGATCTTCCCATATATTTT. Filled out from reference TRBV13 and TRBJ1-3, the complete variable domain reads AAGVIQSPRHLIKEKRETATLKCYPIPRHDTVYWYQQGPGQDPQFLISFYEKMQSDKGSIPDRFSAQQFSDYHSELNMSSLELGDSALYFCASSLEKTDLPIYFGEGSWLTVV.

This clone showed up just a few times. V gene TRBV3-1 (or the pseudogene TRBV3-2) combines with J gene TRBJ1-3, with TRBD1 as a possible D gene (5 bases). Germline assignment: CDR1 LGHDT and CDR2 YNNKEL (reference sequence). V lost 4 bases, J lost 0 bases, and 13 bases lay in between. This CDR3 spans 16 amino acids. In DNA, the CDR3 is TGTGCCAGCAGCCCTCAGGGCATAGACTCTGGAAACACCATATATTTT. Its protein product is CASSPQGIDSGNTIYF.

The sample holds one count of this clone. The genes are TRBV4-1 and TRBJ1-6; possibly TRBD1 for D (6 bases). The V and J ends lost 0 bases and 0 bases respectively, with 15 bases between them. The CDR3 length is 19 residues. Per germline, CDR1 MGHRA and CDR2 YSYEKL. CDR3 bases: TGCGCCAGCAGCCAAGATCTCGGACAGATTTTCTCCTATAATTCACCCCTCCACTTT. Translating it yields CASSQDLGQIFSYNSPLHF.

V usage is TRBV4-2 and J usage is TRBJ2-7, with D hard to call. CDR1 is LGHNA, CDR2 YNFKEQ, per germline. V gave up 1 base and J gave up 3 bases, with 10 bases separating them. The CDR3 extends over 14 amino acids. This CDR3 is CASSQATRFYEQYF. The CDR3, as DNA: TGTGCCAGCAGCCAAGCCACGAGGTTCTACGAGCAGTACTTC.

The chain uses TRBV6-5 and TRBJ2-3, with D tentatively TRBD2 (5 bases). Germline lookup yields CDR1 MNHEY and CDR2 SVGAGI. V lost 2 bases, J lost 0 bases, and 9 bases lay in between. The CDR3 consists of 15 residues. The CDR3 here is CASSYDYASTDTQYF. CDR3 sequence (DNA): TGTGCCAGCAGTTACGACTACGCTAGCACAGATACGCAGTATTTT.

This chain links TRBV2 with TRBJ2-3, with D maybe TRBD1 (5 bases). This CDR3 is built from 14 residues. V lost 3 bases to trimming and J lost 1 base, with 8 bases between them. The germline CDR1 and CDR2 sequences are SNHLY and FYNNEI. CDR3 protein: CASSDQGGTDTQYF. The CDR3 bases are TGTGCCAGCAGTGATCAGGGTGGCACAGATACGCAGTATTTT. Drawing the rest from reference TRBV2 and TRBJ2-3, the complete variable domain is EPEVTQTPSHQVTQMGQEVILRCVPISNHLYFYWYRQILGQKVEFLVSFYNNEISEKSEIFDDQFSVERPDGSNFTLKIRSTKLEDSAMYFCASSDQGGTDTQYFGPGTRLTVL.

About this clone: The sample holds other DNA sequences that translate to the same CDR3. The gene calls are TRBV6-5 and TRBJ1-2; D not resolved. The CDR3 is 12 amino acids. V was trimmed by 6 bases and J by 6 bases, leaving 11 bases between them. Germline CDR1 MNHEY, CDR2 SVGAGI. CDR3 sequence (DNA): TGTGCCAGCAGCTCCGGCGGGGATGGCTACACCTTC. Translation: CASSSGGDGYTF.

This CDR3 is CASSWGQHTNTEAFF. The CDR3 DNA follows: TGCGCCAGCAGCTGGGGACAGCACACGAACACTGAAGCTTTCTTT. The rearrangement uses TRBV5-1 and TRBJ1-1; 7 bases align to TRBD1. The germline V gene encodes CDR1 SGHRS and CDR2 YFSETQ. With 3 bases clipped from V and 1 base from J, the junction kept 6 bases outside the gene matches. This CDR3 is 15 amino acids long.

The genes are TRBV5-1 and TRBJ1-4, with 8 bases matching TRBD1. V lost 4 bases, J lost 8 bases, and 10 bases stayed unmatched. The germline V gene has CDR1 SGHRS and CDR2 YFSETQ. CDR3 length equals 15 residues. The chain's CDR3 is CASSAAGGVGEKLFF. CDR3 DNA sequence: TGCGCCAGCAGCGCGGCAGGGGGCGTCGGAGAAAAACTGTTTTTT. Based on the CDR3 plus reference TRBV5-1 and TRBJ1-4, the full variable domain is KAGVTQTPRYLIKTRGQQVTLSCSPISGHRSVSWYQQTPGQGLQFLFEYFSETQRNKGNFPGRFSGRQFSNSRSEMNVSTLELGDSALYLCASSAAGGVGEKLFFGSGTQLSVL.

The V call is TRBV27, the J call TRBJ1-2; 8 positions agree with TRBD1. V gave up 5 bases and J gave up 5 bases; unmatched junction bases: 10. The CDR3 contains 15 residues. CDR1 and CDR2 (germline): MNHEY, SMNVEV (reference sequence). The CDR3, as DNA: TGTGCCAGCAGTCATTGGACAGGGAAAGGTTATGGCTACACCTTC. It yields the protein CASSHWTGKGYGYTF.

This chain connects TRBV19 to TRBJ1-5; tentatively, D is TRBD1 (6 bases). Per germline, CDR1 LNHDA and CDR2 SQIVND (reference sequence). Trimming pared 6 bases from V and 7 bases from J, leaving 19 bases between. The CDR3 length is 15 residues. Here the CDR3 DNA reads TGTGCCAGTAGACCGGGACACCTCTTCTTGCAGCCCCAGCATTTT. The encoded protein is CASRPGHLFLQPQHF.

The chain carries TRBV28 and TRBJ1-2, with D possibly being TRBD1 (5 bases). Per germline, CDR1 MDHEN and CDR2 SYDVKM. Trimming removed 7 bases at V and 2 bases at J, with 17 bases between. The CDR3 is made up of 15 amino acids. The CDR3 sequence is CASIKTARPNYGYTF. CDR3 coding DNA: TGTGCCAGCATCAAGACAGCCCGGCCCAACTATGGCTACACCTTC.

The J gene is TRBJ1-5, the V gene TRBV2; D may be TRBD1 (5 bases). CDR1 SNHLY and CDR2 FYNNEI come from the germline V gene. V lost 5 bases to trimming and J lost 4 bases, with 12 bases between them. The CDR3 consists of 14 residues. DNA for the CDR3: TGTGCCAGCAGTCCCCTGGGGGGTAATCAGCCCCAGCATTTT. Its protein product is CASSPLGGNQPQHF.

The CDR3 sequence: CASSPGTGPSTDTQYF. In DNA form, the CDR3 reads TGCGCCAGCAGCCCGGGAACAGGGCCCAGCACAGATACGCAGTATTTT. This chain joins TRBV5-1 and TRBJ2-3; tentative D call: TRBD1 (6 bases). The CDR3 runs 16 residues. Germline assignment: CDR1 SGHRS and CDR2 YFSETQ. Trimming removed 4 bases from V and 0 bases from J, with 15 bases in between.

This chain uses TRBV2 with TRBJ2-3; TRBD2 matches at 7 bases. Germline V lookup: CDR1 SNHLY, CDR2 FYNNEI. The CDR3 runs to 15 residues. The J segment lost 5 bases and the V segment lost 6 bases, leaving 11 bases of the junction unmatched. DNA for the CDR3: TGTGCCAGCAGCCCCCCGGGGGGTTTCGGAGATACGCAGTATTTT. Protein sequence: CASSPPGGFGDTQYF.

This chain connects TRBV5-4 to TRBJ2-3, with 8 bases identical to TRBD2. In germline, CDR1 is SGHNT, CDR2 YYREEE (reference sequence). This CDR3 spans 16 amino acids. V was clipped by 2 bases and J by 0 bases; unmatched bases: 5. The CDR3 DNA sequence: TGTGCCAGCAGCTTCCCCGGGACTAGTAGCACAGATACGCAGTATTTT. Its protein is CASSFPGTSSTDTQYF.